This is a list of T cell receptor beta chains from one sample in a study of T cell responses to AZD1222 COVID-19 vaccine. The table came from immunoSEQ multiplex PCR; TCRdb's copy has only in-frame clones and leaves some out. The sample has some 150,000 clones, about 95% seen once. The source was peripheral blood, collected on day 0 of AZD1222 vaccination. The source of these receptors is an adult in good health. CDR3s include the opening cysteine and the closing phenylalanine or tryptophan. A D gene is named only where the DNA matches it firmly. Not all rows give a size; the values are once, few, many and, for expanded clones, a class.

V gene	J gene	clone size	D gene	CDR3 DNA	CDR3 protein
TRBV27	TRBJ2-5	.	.	TGTGCCAGCAGTTTGCTAGGTCTGGCGGAGACCCAGTACTTC	CASSLLGLAETQYF
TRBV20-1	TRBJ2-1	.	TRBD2	TGCAGTGCTAGTACGACTAGCGGGGGGGTAGGAGAGCAGTTCTTC	CSASTTSGGVGEQFF
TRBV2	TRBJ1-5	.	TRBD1	TGTGCCAGCAGTACTGCCGGGACAGTCTCAAATCAGCCCCAGCATTTT	CASSTAGTVSNQPQHF
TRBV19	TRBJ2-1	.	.	TGTGCCAGTAGTACAAACCTTAGGTACGATGAGCAGTTCTTC	CASSTNLRYDEQFF
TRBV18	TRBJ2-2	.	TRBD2	TGTGCCAGCTCACCGAGGACTAGCGGGATGGCGACCGGGGAGCTGTTTTTT	CASSPRTSGMATGELFF
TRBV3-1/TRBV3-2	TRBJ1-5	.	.	TGTGCCAGAGGAGGGAAGAGCAATCAGCCCCAGCATTTT	CARGGKSNQPQHF
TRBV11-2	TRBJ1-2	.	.	TGTGCCAGCAGCTTGATCGCAGGGAAGGGCTATGGCTACACCTTC	CASSLIAGKGYGYTF
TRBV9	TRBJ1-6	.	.	TGTGCCAGCAGCGCCACTTTTGATTCACCCCTCCACTTT	CASSATFDSPLHF
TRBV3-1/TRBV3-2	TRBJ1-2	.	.	TGTGCCAGCAGCCAAGCCACAGGGAATGGCTACACCTTC	CASSQATGNGYTF
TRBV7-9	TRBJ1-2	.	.	TGTGCCAGCAGCTTACAGGGAGATGGCTACACCTTC	CASSLQGDGYTF
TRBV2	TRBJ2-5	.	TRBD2	TGTGCCAGCAGTGAAGCCCTGGGACTAGCGGGGGAGGGGACCCAGTACTTC	CASSEALGLAGEGTQYF
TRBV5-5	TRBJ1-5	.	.	TGTGCCAGCAGCTGGGGACCTACCAAGGGGCAGCCCCAGCATTTT	CASSWGPTKGQPQHF
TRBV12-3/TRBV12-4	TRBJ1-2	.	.	TGTGCCAGCTCCCCCGGCCAGCGCGGTGGCTACACCTTC	CASSPGQRGGYTF
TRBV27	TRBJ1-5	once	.	TGTGCCAGCAGTTTACTTGCCGCAAGCAATCAGCCCCAGCATTTT	CASSLLAASNQPQHF
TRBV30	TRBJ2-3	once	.	TGTGCCTGGAAGGATCGGGTTACAGATACGCAGTATTTT	CAWKDRVTDTQYF
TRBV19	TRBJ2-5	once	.	TGTGCCAGTAGGCCCAGGGGACAAGAGACCCAGTACTTC	CASRPRGQETQYF
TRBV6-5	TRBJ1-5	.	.	TGTGCCAGCAGTTACGGCGCTAATCAGCCCCAGCATTTT	CASSYGANQPQHF
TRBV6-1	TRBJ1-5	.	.	TGTGCCAGCAGTGAAAGACAGGCTTATAGCAATCAGCCCCAGCATTTT	CASSERQAYSNQPQHF
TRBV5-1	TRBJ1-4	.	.	TGCGCCAGCAGCTTGGTCGGGGAGGCTAATGAAAAACTGTTTTTT	CASSLVGEANEKLFF
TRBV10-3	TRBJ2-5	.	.	TGTGCCATCAGTGCTCCGCGGCAAGAGACCCAGTACTTC	CAISAPRQETQYF
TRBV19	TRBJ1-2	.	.	TGTGCCAGTAGTATAGCCCACGGCATCAACTATGGCTACACCTTC	CASSIAHGINYGYTF
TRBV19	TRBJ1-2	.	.	TGTGCCAGTAGTATAACCCTGTCCGTCGGGTATGGCTACACCTTC	CASSITLSVGYGYTF
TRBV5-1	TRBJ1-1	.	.	TGCGCCAGCAGCTTGGTAGTACTGAAGTCTGCGTCTGAAGCTTTCTTT	CASSLVVLKSASEAFF
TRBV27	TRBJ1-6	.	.	TGTGCCAGCAGGAACCCCACGCGAAGGGGTTATAATTCACCCCTCCACTTT	CASRNPTRRGYNSPLHF
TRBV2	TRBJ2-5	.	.	TGTGCCAGCAACCGGGACCGCGAAGAGACCCAGTACTTC	CASNRDREETQYF
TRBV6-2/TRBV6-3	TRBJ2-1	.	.	TGTGCCAGCAGTGCAGTCGACCGGCAGACAGATGAGCAGTTCTTC	CASSAVDRQTDEQFF
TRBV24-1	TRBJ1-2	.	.	TGTGCCACCAGTGGGTCACCACCGCATGGCTACACCTTC	CATSGSPPHGYTF
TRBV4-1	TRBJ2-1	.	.	TGCGCCAGCAGCCGTTTATACGAGCAGTTCTTC	CASSRLYEQFF
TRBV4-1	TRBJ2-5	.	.	TGCGCCAGCAGCCAGCCCGGGTTCAGCACGTGGGAGACCCAGTACTTC	CASSQPGFSTWETQYF
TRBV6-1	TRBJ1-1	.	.	TGTGCCAGCAGTGAAACAGGCACTGAAGCTTTCTTT	CASSETGTEAFF
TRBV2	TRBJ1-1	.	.	TGTGCCACGACCTTAAGGGCAGGTTCCGCCAACACTGAAGCTTTCTTT	CATTLRAGSANTEAFF
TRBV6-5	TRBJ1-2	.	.	TGTGCCAGCAGTTACTCGCCCGACAGGACGGAAGGCTACACCTTC	CASSYSPDRTEGYTF
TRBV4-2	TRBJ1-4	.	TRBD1	TGTGCCAGCAGCGGAAGACAGGGCGGGCTGGGGACTAATGAAAAACTGTTTTTT	CASSGRQGGLGTNEKLFF
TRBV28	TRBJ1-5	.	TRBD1	TGTGCCAGCAGTTCGAGACAGGGTAGCAATCAGCCCCAGCATTTT	CASSSRQGSNQPQHF
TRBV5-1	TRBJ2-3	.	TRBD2	TGCGCCAGCAGCCCCCTAGCGGGGGGGACCGGGGATACGCAGTATTTT	CASSPLAGGTGDTQYF
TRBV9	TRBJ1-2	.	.	TGTGCCAGCAGCGTAGGCGGGGGCGACTATGGCTACACCTTC	CASSVGGGDYGYTF
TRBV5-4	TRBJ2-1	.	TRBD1	TGTGCCAGCAGCTCGACCGGGACAGGGGTTTTGAATGAGCAGTTCTTC	CASSSTGTGVLNEQFF
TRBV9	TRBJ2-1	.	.	TGTGCCAGCAGCGTAGGACTCCGTAAAATCTACAATGAGCAGTTCTTC	CASSVGLRKIYNEQFF
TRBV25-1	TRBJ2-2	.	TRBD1	TGTGCCAGCAGTGAATTGGGGACAGTGAACACCGGGGAGCTGTTTTTT	CASSELGTVNTGELFF
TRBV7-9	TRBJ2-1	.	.	TGTGCCAGCAGCCCGGGGTTTGGTACCCCGGGCCAGTCGCAGTTCTTC	CASSPGFGTPGQSQFF
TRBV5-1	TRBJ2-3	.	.	TGCGCCAGCAGCTTGGCCCCAGGGGCTGGAGATACGCAGTATTTT	CASSLAPGAGDTQYF
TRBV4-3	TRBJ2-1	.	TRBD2	TGCGCCAGCAGCCAAGAACTGGGACTAGCGGGAGGGCGAGGTTACAATGAGCAGTTCTTC	CASSQELGLAGGRGYNEQFF
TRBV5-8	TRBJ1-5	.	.	TGTGCCAGCAGCCCCGCTTTGGCCCAGCATTTT	CASSPALAQHF
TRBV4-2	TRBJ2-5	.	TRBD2	TGTGCCAGCAGCCAGGAAGCGGGGGGGCATCAAGAGACCCAGTACTTC	CASSQEAGGHQETQYF
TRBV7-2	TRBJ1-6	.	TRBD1	TGTGCCAGCAGCTTAACCTGGGGCAGGGGGTATAATTCACCCCTCCACTTT	CASSLTWGRGYNSPLHF
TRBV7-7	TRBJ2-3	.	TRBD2	TGTGCCAGCAGCTTAGGACTAGCGGGAGTCCCAGATACGCAGTATTTT	CASSLGLAGVPDTQYF
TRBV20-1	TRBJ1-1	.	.	TGCAGTGCTAGTCCTACAGTCAACACTGAAGCTTTCTTT	CSASPTVNTEAFF
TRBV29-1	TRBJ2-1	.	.	TGCAGCGTTGGGGGCCTGGGCTGGAATGAGCAGTTCTTC	CSVGGLGWNEQFF
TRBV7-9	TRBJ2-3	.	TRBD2	TGTGCCAGCAGCTTAGTCGGCGGGAGTCAGGGTACGCAGTATTTT	CASSLVGGSQGTQYF
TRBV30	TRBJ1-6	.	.	TGTGCCTGGAGTGACAGGCCGTATTCACCCCTCCACTTT	CAWSDRPYSPLHF
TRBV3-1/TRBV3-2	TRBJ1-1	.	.	TGTGCCAGCAGCCGTCAGGGAGAGCTTGAAGCTTTCTTT	CASSRQGELEAFF
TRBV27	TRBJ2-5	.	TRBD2	TGTGCCAGCCGTCGCGCTAGCGGGGGACAAGAGACCCAGTACTTC	CASRRASGGQETQYF
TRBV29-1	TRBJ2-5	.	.	TGCAGCGTTGGTTTTACGGGAACCCTGGGTGAGACCCAGTACTTC	CSVGFTGTLGETQYF
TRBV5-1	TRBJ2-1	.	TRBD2	TGCGCCAGCAGCCCTAGCGGGACGTTACGGAATGAGCAGTTCTTC	CASSPSGTLRNEQFF
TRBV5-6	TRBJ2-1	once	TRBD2	TGTGCCAGCAGCGGCCGATGGACTAGTGATGAGCAGTTCTTC	CASSGRWTSDEQFF